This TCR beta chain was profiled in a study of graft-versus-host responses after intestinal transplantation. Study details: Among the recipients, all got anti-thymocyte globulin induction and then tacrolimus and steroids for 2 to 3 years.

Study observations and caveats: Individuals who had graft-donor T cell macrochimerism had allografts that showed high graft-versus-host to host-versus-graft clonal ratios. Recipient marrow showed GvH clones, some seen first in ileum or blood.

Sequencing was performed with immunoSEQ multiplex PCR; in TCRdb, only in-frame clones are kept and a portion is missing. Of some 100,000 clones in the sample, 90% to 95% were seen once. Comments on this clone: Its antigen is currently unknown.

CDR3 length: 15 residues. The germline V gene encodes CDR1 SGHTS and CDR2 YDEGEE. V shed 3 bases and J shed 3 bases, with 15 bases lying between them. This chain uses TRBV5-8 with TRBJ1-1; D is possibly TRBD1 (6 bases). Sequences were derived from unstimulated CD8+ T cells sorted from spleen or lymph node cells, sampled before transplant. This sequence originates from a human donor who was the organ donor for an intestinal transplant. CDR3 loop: CASSSYREEYTEAFF. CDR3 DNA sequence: TGTGCCAGCAGCTCTTACAGGGAAGAATACACTGAAGCTTTCTTT.